This T cell receptor beta chain emerged from a study of cytomegalovirus exposure and HLA in healthy donors (dated by TCRdb to between 2016 and 2019). Study-wide context: An earlier analysis of approximately 550 of the donors reported approximately 270 Gb of sequence data and roughly 100 million unique TCR beta sequences from some 180 million T cells. An early release that covered more than 550 HLA-typed donors contained approximately 300 gigabases of sequencing data and tens of millions of unique TCR sequences. In addition to the first cohort of several hundred subjects, a separate validation cohort of approximately 130 different subjects was used. In a later genetic analysis, genome-wide SNP genotypes for about 55% of the 666 donors were used, and that subset was treated as a discovery cohort. Donor age, sex, ethnicity and CMV serostatus were compiled alongside the repertoire data. All discovery cohort repertoires had been generated using a single sequencing platform. Among about 400 genotyped donors of the cohort, an average of around 250,000 unique TCR beta nucleotide sequences was sequenced per donor, of which about 19% were non-productive. High-throughput TCR immunosequencing, statistical association of individual TCRs with disease status, and machine learning were combined to predict cytomegalovirus infection status. To decide whether each TCR beta V gene segment behaved as functional or pseudogenic, an earlier analysis of some 600 of the donors relied on high-throughput TCR beta sequencing. The number of typed donors differed by locus: about 629-640 for A, B, C, DRB1 and DQB1; 500 to 550 for DQA1; about 600 for DPA1; and 400 to 480 for DPB1. Because of strong linkage in the cohort, roughly five DR-DQ haplotypes were treated as single units for association and clustering. Rather than drawing on any new phenotypic data, the later analysis identified candidate immune exposures from TCR beta sequences and the way those sequences occurred across donors. HLA typing covered class I and class II loci at four-digit resolution. Among the roughly 400 genotyped donors, more than 70% belonged to the genetic ancestry cluster associated with self-reported Caucasian donors. The study aimed to test whether signatures of past pathogen exposure could be identified by cataloging public T cell receptors. The study used immunosequencing to profile the T cell repertoires of approximately 650 subjects and linked those repertoires to cytomegalovirus serostatus. A later analysis re-examined previously published TCR beta repertoires from more than 650 donors and added high-resolution HLA genotyping to investigate patterns of TCR occurrence. Here is what the overall study found, with its caveats: In a later genetic analysis, a missense DCLRE1C variant was associated with V-gene and J-gene trimming of TCR beta chains, and the association was replicated in an independent cohort. A further reported finding was that TCR beta sequences accurately predicted the HLA-A and HLA-B alleles for most subjects in the first cohort. Cytomegalovirus status was reported to be diagnosed by the classifier with high specificity and sensitivity in both the original and validation cohorts. Compared with the roughly 670-donor mean, donors in an Asian-associated ancestry cluster had fewer N-insertions in productive TCRs, according to a later genetic analysis. In a later analysis, several top co-occurrence clusters were reported to appear linked to parvovirus B19, influenza, CMV and Epstein-Barr virus. Assigning TCR associations to individual alleles was difficult when HLA alleles, especially DR and DQ, strongly co-occurred. A later analysis found that most CMV-associated TCR beta chains appeared HLA-restricted, with HLA associations seemingly driven largely by CMV exposure. In a later analysis, the rate of TCR association differed among HLA loci, with DRB1 alleles having the most associated TCRs and HLA-C alleles having the fewest. Only TCR beta chains were sequenced in this cohort, and the absence of alpha or paired-chain data limited detectable features. A later analysis associated 15,000 to 20,000 TCR beta sequences with specific HLA alleles at a false discovery rate of 0.05. Broadly in line with IMGT annotations, most TCR beta V segments showed up in productive rearrangements about 90% or about 30% of the time in an earlier analysis of some 590 of the donors. Roughly uniform sequencing depth across donors was assumed in presence/absence analyses, although this assumption may not hold. A few of the identified cytomegalovirus-associated TCR beta chains were confirmed in vitro to be specific for cytomegalovirus antigens. For the cohort, immune exposure information was limited to CMV serostatus. A total of fewer than 200 TCR beta chains were listed by the study as associated with cytomegalovirus. Most TCR sequences were observed very rarely across donors, whereas some public TCRs were present in many individuals. According to the authors, the approach could potentially be generalized to other disease states and immunological phenotypes. Correlated functional status among segregating V segments might reflect linkage disequilibrium, but an unknown experimental factor could not be ruled out. Because counts were too low, more than 15 rarely observed V segments, including chromosome 9 orphons, were excluded from the earlier analysis of under 650 of the donors. A cluster of highly shared sequence variants was judged likely to be a technical artifact of the sequencing pipeline. Because HLA typing was missing for some donors at each locus, association tests included only the typed subset. A later analysis found that HLA-associated TCR beta chains were more clonally expanded and had lower generation probabilities than equally common non-associated chains. Because the 87-base-pair reads could not distinguish some IMGT-functional V segments, including TRBV6-2 and TRBV6-3, those segments were excluded.

In total, just over 650 healthy bone marrow donors made up the cohort. Cohort members were all nominally healthy when sampled, although unrecorded immune exposures were likely present. The donor was CMV seropositive and was included in the group of some 290 seropositive cohort members. Each donor provided a peripheral blood sample, and peripheral blood mononuclear cells were used for TCR beta sequencing. Genomic DNA was extracted from the blood cell samples with the Qiagen DNeasy Blood Extraction Kit. The library was generated by the immunoSEQ multiplex PCR assay. A mixture of 60 forward primers for TCR Vbeta segments and 13 reverse primers for TCR Jbeta segments was used in the multiplex PCR. The CDR3 region of rearranged TCR beta genes was amplified from genomic DNA by a multiplex PCR assay. The amplified TCR beta libraries were sequenced on the Illumina HiSeq System as 87-base-pair reads. On the study's bioinformatics: A later analysis counted about 80 million unique TCR beta chains across the 666 repertoires, and around 12 million of these chains were shared by at least two donors. Raw reads were error-corrected and collapsed into unique sequences with a nearest-neighbor algorithm that merged closely related sequences to remove PCR and sequencing errors. V, D and J gene segments were assigned by aligning CDR3 sequences to IMGT reference sequences. For a sequence to be retained, at least a six-nucleotide match to both a V gene segment and a J gene segment was required. A rearrangement counted as productive if the CDR3 had no stop codons and remained in frame with V and J, and every other rearrangement counted as non-productive. CDR3 was defined according to IMGT convention as the region running from the second conserved V-encoded cysteine to the conserved J-encoded phenylalanine. The earlier analysis of a few hundred of the donors excluded any sequence lacking an unambiguous match to a single V gene segment. In an earlier analysis of approximately 590 of the donors, a V segment was called functional when productive rearrangements were above 56.7%, and segregating when the standard deviation between donors exceeded 5%. A statistical classification framework was built for diagnosing cytomegalovirus status from the catalog of TCR beta chain sequences. V and J gene assignment, in a later analysis, came from comparing TCR nucleotide sequences with IMGT/GENE-DB human TR gene sequences. The TCRdist pipeline was used in a later analysis to assign CDR3 sequences and most-parsimonious VDJ recombination scenarios. In a later analysis, each TCR beta chain was defined by its CDR3 amino acid sequence together with its V-gene family, and reads lacking a unique V-gene family were excluded. A later analysis removed several hundred highly shared, low-generation-probability nucleotide sequences to deal with suspected cross-contamination and a sequencing artifact. A later analysis calculated a clonal expansion index for each public chain from normalized within-repertoire ranks of inferred template counts. A later analysis computed generation probabilities with a VDJ recombination model fitted to out-of-frame rearrangements, and checked the results against IGoR. In a later analysis, hypergeometric tests were used to score TCR-TCR, TCR-HLA and TCR-CMV co-occurrence, with a repertoire-size bias correction applied to TCR pairs. False discovery rates were estimated in a later analysis by permuting HLA or CMV assignments 20 times. In a later analysis, co-occurring TCRs were grouped with DBSCAN, and TCRdist sequence similarity was added when clustering was performed within HLA-allele-positive subsets. Repertoires with fewer than 30,000 or more than 120,000 public chains, plus five repertoires with anomalous nucleotide sharing, were excluded from co-occurrence clustering. TCRdb took over this immuneACCESS table, retaining in-frame rearrangements with V and J assigned. Such tables are incomplete; in checked studies, under half of the missing clones stem from an unresolved V gene, and the remainder is unexplained. The V and J calls and clone size come from that table; D and trimming were worked out from the DNA. The sample data list around 120,000 clones, and more than 70% of these were observed just once. The leading ten clones occupy about 16% of the sample.

A note on this clone: No antigen is known for it. Base qualities are not recorded, but no much larger clone differs from it by a single base.

Clipping removes 0 bases from V and 6 bases from J, with 6 as the unmatched junction base count. CDR1 and CDR2, per the germline V gene, are MNHEY and SVGAGI. The CDR3 starts with the cysteine, ends with the phenylalanine, and has 16 residues. The only DNA kept is the CDR3, 48 bases in frame from the first base. Sequencing was carried out using PBMCs. The clonotype was recovered from a man between 50 and 59 years old in good health and CMV-seropositive. The chain couples TRBV6-5 to TRBJ2-3, and 10 junction bases match TRBD2. In nucleotide form, the sequence is TGTGCCAGCAGTTACTCCGGACTAGCGGCTTCCGATACGCAGTATTTT. Protein translation: CASSYSGLAASDTQYF.